This paragraph covers one T cell receptor beta chain sequence. What it binds is unknown. The sample holds other DNA sequences that translate to the same CDR3. Every bit of the isolated RNA underwent reverse transcription, so sequencing read expressed TCRB transcripts. Produced via immunoSEQ multiplex PCR; TCRdb's table is partial and in-frame only. The top ten hold over 2% of the sample, which has 95,000 to 150,000 clones, about 17% seen once. The data were taken from a study of beta chain features in type 1 diabetes. Whole-study results and caveats: A PCR bias possibly favoring shorter templates would apply equally to patients and controls. In comparison with healthy donors, patients had naive, central memory and Treg TCRB repertoires that appeared more similar. In every one of the four CD4+ subsets, TCRB CDR3s were moderately but significantly shorter in Type 1 diabetes patients.

The CDR3 contains 13 residues. Germline V gene sequence: CDR1 SQVTM, CDR2 ANQGSEA. V dropped 4 bases and J dropped 0 bases, with 7 bases sitting between them. The gene calls are TRBV29-1 and TRBJ1-5; D ambiguous. The specimen was central memory CD4+ T cells from blood. The source is a man aged 25 to 40 with type 1 diabetes. The DNA of the CDR3 is TGCAGCGTTGCTAGGGATAGCAATCAGCCCCAGCATTTT. Translation: CSVARDSNQPQHF.